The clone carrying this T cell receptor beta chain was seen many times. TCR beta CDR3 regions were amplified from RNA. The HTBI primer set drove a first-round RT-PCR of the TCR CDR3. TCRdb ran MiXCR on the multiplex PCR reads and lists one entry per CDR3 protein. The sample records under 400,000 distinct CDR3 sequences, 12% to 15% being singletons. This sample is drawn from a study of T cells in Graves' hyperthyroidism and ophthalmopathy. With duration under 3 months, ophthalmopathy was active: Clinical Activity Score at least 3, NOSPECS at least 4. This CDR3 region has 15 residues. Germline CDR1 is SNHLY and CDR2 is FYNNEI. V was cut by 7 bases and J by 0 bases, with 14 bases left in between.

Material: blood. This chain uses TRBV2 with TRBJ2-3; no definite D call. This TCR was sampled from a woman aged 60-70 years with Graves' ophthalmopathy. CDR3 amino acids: CASNDFGPSTDTQYF. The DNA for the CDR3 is TGTGCCAGCAATGACTTCGGACCTAGCACAGATACGCAGTATTTT.